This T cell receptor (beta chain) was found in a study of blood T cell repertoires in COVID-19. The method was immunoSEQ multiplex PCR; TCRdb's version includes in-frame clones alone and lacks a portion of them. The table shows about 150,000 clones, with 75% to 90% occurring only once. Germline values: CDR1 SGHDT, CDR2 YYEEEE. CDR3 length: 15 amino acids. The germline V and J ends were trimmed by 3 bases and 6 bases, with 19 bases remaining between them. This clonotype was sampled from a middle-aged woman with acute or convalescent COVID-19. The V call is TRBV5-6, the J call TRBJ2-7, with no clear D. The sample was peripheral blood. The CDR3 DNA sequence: TGTGCCAGCAGCTCGACTCGGCGTTTCTATGTCGAGCAGTACTTC. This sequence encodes CASSSTRRFYVEQYF.